The 14 T cell receptor beta chains listed next were all sequenced from one sample in a study of blood T cells in healthy people across ages. For the second PCR, which ran for 7 to 11 cycles, a sample-barcoded 5' primer and a J-beta primer mix were used. Each CDR3 protein gets one entry after TCRdb re-called the 5' RACE reads with MiXCR. The repertoire holds approximately 1,100,000 distinct CDR3 sequences, less than 50% seen once, with 15% to 20% in the top ten. Sequencing used blood. These receptors all come from an older woman in good health.

The chain recombines TRBV7-8 with TRBJ2-1, with TRBD2 matching over 9 bases. From germline, CDR1 is SGHVS and CDR2 FQNEAQ. V lost 5 bases to trimming and J lost 6 bases; unmatched junction nucleotides: 14. The length of the CDR3 is 17 residues. CDR3 in DNA: TGTGCCAGCAGCCACCTTGTGATAGCGGGAGTGTCCAATGAGCAGTTCTTC. The encoded protein is CASSHLVIAGVSNEQFF.

The rearrangement uses TRBV29-1 and TRBJ2-5; possibly TRBD1 for D (5 bases). V was trimmed by 6 bases and J by 2 bases, leaving 16 bases between them. CDR3 size: 14 residues. Per the germline V gene, CDR1 is SQVTM and CDR2 is ANQGSEA. In DNA form, the CDR3 reads TGCAGCGTCCAGGGTAGTATCATTCAAGAGACCCAGTACTTC. Translation gives CSVQGSIIQETQYF. Full variable domain (remainder filled in from reference TRBV29-1 and TRBJ2-5): SAVISQKPSRDICQRGTSLTIQCQVDSQVTMMFWYRQQPGQSLTLIATANQGSEATYESGFVIDKFPISRPNLTFSTLTVSNMSPEDSSIYLCSVQGSIIQETQYFGPGTRLLVL.

This rearrangement joins TRBV28 to TRBJ2-7; 9 bases align to TRBD1. The CDR3 contains 14 residues. Germline loops: CDR1 MDHEN, CDR2 SYDVKM. With 7 bases clipped from V and 4 bases from J, the junction kept 8 bases outside the gene matches. CDR3 residues: CASNPDRGRYEQYF. In DNA form, the CDR3 reads TGTGCCAGCAACCCGGACAGGGGCAGGTACGAGCAGTACTTC.

The chain employs TRBV5-1 and TRBJ2-2; the D gene is possibly TRBD1 (6 bases). Germline CDR1 SGHRS, CDR2 YFSETQ. The CDR3 runs 14 residues. V was shortened by 3 bases and J by 5 bases, with 11 bases between the two germline ends. The CDR3 is CASSSGQMTGELFF. The CDR3 DNA sequence: TGCGCCAGCAGCTCAGGACAGATGACCGGGGAGCTGTTTTTT. The full variable domain, its missing parts supplied by reference TRBV5-1 and TRBJ2-2, is KAGVTQTPRYLIKTRGQQVTLSCSPISGHRSVSWYQQTPGQGLQFLFEYFSETQRNKGNFPGRFSGRQFSNSRSEMNVSTLELGDSALYLCASSSGQMTGELFFGEGSRLTVL.

V usage is TRBV5-6 and J usage is TRBJ2-3; 7 nucleotides line up with TRBD2. Germline CDR1 is SGHDT and CDR2 is YYEEEE. Trimming cost V 4 bases and J 5 bases; bases outside gene matches: 10. This CDR3 is 15 amino acids long. DNA of the CDR3: TGTGCCAGCAGCCCGGAGGCGGGAGCGGGAGATACGCAGTATTTT. This codes for CASSPEAGAGDTQYF.

The rearrangement joins TRBV27 to TRBJ1-2; D not certain. The V end lost 1 base, the J end lost 7 bases, and 19 bases lay between the germline ends. Germline CDR1 reads MNHEY; CDR2 reads SMNVEV (reference sequence). The CDR3 has 16 residues. Here the CDR3 DNA reads TGTGCCAGCAGTTTATACGCATCGGGCCAGGCTGGTGGCTACACCTTC. Its protein is CASSLYASGQAGGYTF.

This clonotype was counted a few times. The V call is TRBV12-3 or TRBV12-4, the J call TRBJ2-3, with D perhaps TRBD1 (6 bases). Trimming cost V 2 bases and J 1 base, with 10 bases left between them. This CDR3 contains 15 residues. The CDR3 is CASSLNPGGTDTQYF. The CDR3 coding sequence is TGTGCCAGCAGTTTAAACCCAGGGGGCACAGATACGCAGTATTTT.

The chain recombines TRBV12-3 or TRBV12-4 with TRBJ2-7, with 10 bases matching TRBD2. CDR3 length: 16 amino acids. Trimming removed 5 bases from V and 7 bases from J; junction bases left unmatched: 14. This CDR3 reads CASSQAGGPYRNEQYF. Here the CDR3 DNA reads TGTGCCAGCAGTCAAGCGGGAGGGCCCTATAGGAATGAGCAGTACTTC.

This chain uses TRBV6-1 with TRBJ2-2; D unresolved. The CDR3 has 17 amino acids. V lost 7 bases and J 0 bases, leaving 18 bases between the germline ends. Germline values: CDR1 MNHNS, CDR2 SASEGT. The CDR3 reads CASTPWGSRSNTGELFF. The DNA of the CDR3 is TGTGCCAGCACGCCGTGGGGATCTAGATCGAACACCGGGGAGCTGTTTTTT.

The chain carries TRBV27 and TRBJ2-7, with D unclear. The assigned J gene may be wrong: the sequence end matches TRBJ2-5 better. Germline CDR1 is MNHEY and CDR2 is SMNVEV (reference sequence). This CDR3 contains 12 residues. In nucleotides, the CDR3 is TGTGCCAGCAGTTTTTATGTGGAGACCCAGTACTTC. It encodes CASSFYVETQYF.

This clonotype has just a few counts. The chain links TRBV5-1 to TRBJ2-6; D not resolved. Looked up from germline, CDR1 is SGHRS and CDR2 is YFSETQ. The CDR3 length is 15 residues. The V gene lost 0 bases and the J gene lost 4 bases, with 8 bases spanning the gap. The chain's CDR3 is CASSLGVTGANVLTF. As DNA, the CDR3 is TGCGCCAGCAGCTTGGGAGTAACCGGGGCCAACGTCCTGACTTTC.

J is TRBJ2-3 and V is TRBV15; 11 nucleotides agree with TRBD2. Losses at the gene ends were 5 bases for V and 4 bases for J; bases not matched to a gene: 2. Per germline, CDR1 LNHNV and CDR2 YYDKDF (reference sequence). The length of the CDR3 is 14 residues. The CDR3 protein is CATSGGLAADTQYF. The CDR3 DNA is TGTGCCACCAGCGGGGGACTAGCGGCAGATACGCAGTATTTT.

This clonotype has more than one count but fewer than ten. J is TRBJ2-3 and V is TRBV3-1; possible D gene TRBD2, 5 bases. Germline values: CDR1 LGHDT, CDR2 YNNKEL (reference sequence). The CDR3 has 15 amino acids. Between the trimmed V and J ends, which lost 0 bases and 3 bases, there was a span of 10 bases. The CDR3 here is CASSQDILGTDTQYF. The CDR3 DNA reads TGTGCCAGCAGCCAAGATATACTAGGAACAGATACGCAGTATTTT.

A few counts support this clonotype. The rearrangement joins TRBV10-3 to TRBJ2-1; D possibly matches TRBD1 or TRBD2 (5 bases each). V was trimmed by 0 bases and J by 0 bases, leaving 9 bases between them. The length of the CDR3 is 16 residues. In germline, CDR1 is ENHRY, CDR2 SYGVKD. The CDR3, as DNA: TGTGCCATCAGTGAGTCCCGGGGCAGCTCCTACAATGAGCAGTTCTTC. Its translation: CAISESRGSSYNEQFF.